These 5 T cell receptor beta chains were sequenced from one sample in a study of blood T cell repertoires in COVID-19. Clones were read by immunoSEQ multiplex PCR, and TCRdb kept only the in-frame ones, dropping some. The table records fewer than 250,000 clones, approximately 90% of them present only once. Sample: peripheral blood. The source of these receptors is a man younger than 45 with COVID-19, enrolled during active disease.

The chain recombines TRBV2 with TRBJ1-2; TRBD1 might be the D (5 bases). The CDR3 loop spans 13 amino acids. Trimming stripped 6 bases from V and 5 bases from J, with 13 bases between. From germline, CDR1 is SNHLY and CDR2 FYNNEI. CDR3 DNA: TGTGCCAGCAGGCCTGACAGAAATTATGGCTACACCTTC. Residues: CASRPDRNYGYTF.

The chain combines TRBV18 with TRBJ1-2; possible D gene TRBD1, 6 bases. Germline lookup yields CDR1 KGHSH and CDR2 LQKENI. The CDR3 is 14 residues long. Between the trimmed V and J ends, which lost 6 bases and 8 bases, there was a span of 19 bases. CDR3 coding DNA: TGTGCCAGCTCGCAACCGGCCACAGGGTCCGGCTACACCTTC. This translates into CASSQPATGSGYTF.

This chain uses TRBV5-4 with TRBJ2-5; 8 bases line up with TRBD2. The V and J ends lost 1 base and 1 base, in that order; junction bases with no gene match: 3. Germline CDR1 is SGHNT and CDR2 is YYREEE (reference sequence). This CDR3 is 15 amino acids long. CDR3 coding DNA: TGTGCCAGCAGCTTGTCGGGGGGGTTCCAAGAGACCCAGTACTTC. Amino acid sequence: CASSLSGGFQETQYF.

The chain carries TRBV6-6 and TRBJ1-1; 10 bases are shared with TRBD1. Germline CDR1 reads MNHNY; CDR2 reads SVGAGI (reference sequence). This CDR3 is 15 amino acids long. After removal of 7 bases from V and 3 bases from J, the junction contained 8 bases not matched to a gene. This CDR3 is CASINPGTGDTEAFF. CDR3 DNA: TGTGCCAGCATCAACCCCGGGACAGGGGACACTGAAGCTTTCTTT.

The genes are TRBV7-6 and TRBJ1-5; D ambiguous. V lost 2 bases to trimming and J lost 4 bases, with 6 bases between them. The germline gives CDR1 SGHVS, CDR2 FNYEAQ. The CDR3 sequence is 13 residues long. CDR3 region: CASSLSGNQPQHF. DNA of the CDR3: TGTGCCAGCAGCTTATCAGGAAATCAGCCCCAGCATTTT.